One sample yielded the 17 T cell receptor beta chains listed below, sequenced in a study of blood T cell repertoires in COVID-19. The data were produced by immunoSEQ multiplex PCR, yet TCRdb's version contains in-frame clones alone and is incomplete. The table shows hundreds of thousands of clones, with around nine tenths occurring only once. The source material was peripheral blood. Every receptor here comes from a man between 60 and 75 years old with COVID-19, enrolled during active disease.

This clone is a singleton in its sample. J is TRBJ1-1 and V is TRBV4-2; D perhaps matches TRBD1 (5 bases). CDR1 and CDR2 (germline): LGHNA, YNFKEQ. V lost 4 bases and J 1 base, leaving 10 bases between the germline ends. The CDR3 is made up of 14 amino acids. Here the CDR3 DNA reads TGTGCCAGCAGCCGCAAAACAGGGAACACTGAAGCTTTCTTT. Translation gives CASSRKTGNTEAFF.

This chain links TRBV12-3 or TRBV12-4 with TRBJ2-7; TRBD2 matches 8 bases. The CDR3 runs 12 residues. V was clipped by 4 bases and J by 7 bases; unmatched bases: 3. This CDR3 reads CASSSSGREQYF. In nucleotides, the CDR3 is TGTGCCAGCAGTTCGAGCGGGAGAGAGCAGTACTTC.

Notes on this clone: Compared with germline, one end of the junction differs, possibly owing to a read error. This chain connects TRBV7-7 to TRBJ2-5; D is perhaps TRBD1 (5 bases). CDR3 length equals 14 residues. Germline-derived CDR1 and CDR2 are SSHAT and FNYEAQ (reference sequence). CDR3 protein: CASSAGAVVETQYF. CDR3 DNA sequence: TGTGCTAGCAGCGCTGGGGCTGTGGTTGAGACCCAGTACTTC.

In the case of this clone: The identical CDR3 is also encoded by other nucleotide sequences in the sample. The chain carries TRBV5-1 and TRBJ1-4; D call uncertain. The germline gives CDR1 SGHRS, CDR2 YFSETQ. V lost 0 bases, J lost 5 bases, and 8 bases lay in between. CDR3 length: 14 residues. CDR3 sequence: CASSLEGRNEKLFF. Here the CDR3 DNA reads TGCGCCAGCAGCTTGGAAGGCAGGAATGAAAAACTGTTTTTT.

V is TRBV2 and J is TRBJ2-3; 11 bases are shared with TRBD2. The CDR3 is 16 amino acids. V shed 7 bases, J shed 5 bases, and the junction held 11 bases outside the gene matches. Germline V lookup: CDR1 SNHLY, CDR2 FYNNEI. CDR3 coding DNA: TGTGCCAGCACCGCGATAGCGGGGGGGTTTGGAGATACGCAGTATTTT. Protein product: CASTAIAGGFGDTQYF. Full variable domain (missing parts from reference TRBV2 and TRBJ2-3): EPEVTQTPSHQVTQMGQEVILRCVPISNHLYFYWYRQILGQKVEFLVSFYNNEISEKSEIFDDQFSVERPDGSNFTLKIRSTKLEDSAMYFCASTAIAGGFGDTQYFGPGTRLTVL.

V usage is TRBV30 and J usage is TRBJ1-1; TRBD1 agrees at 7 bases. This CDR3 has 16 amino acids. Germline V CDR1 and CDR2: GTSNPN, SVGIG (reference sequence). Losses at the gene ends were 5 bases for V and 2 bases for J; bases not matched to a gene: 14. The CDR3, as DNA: TGTGCCTGGTTATCGACCACAAGACAGGGAAACACTGAAGCTTTCTTT. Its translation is CAWLSTTRQGNTEAFF. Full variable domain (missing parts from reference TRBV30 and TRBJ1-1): SQTIHQWPATLVQPVGSPLSLECTVEGTSNPNLYWYRQAAGRGLQLLFYSVGIGQISSEVPQNLSASRPQDRQFILSSKKLLLSDSGFYLCAWLSTTRQGNTEAFFGQGTRLTVV.

For the CDR3, the DNA is TGTGCCAGCAGCCGCGGGGGGGGCGACTATGGCTACACCTTC. This gives the protein CASSRGGGDYGYTF. This chain joins TRBV7-2 and TRBJ1-2; tentative D call: TRBD1 (6 bases). Per the germline V gene, CDR1 is SGHTA and CDR2 is FQGNSA. V was clipped by 5 bases and J by 3 bases, with 13 bases between them. This CDR3 spans 14 amino acids.

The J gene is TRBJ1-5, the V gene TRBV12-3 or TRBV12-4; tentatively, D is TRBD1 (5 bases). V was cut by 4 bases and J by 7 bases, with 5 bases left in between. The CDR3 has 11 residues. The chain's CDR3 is CASSYRQPQHF. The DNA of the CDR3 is TGTGCCAGCAGTTACAGGCAGCCCCAGCATTTT.

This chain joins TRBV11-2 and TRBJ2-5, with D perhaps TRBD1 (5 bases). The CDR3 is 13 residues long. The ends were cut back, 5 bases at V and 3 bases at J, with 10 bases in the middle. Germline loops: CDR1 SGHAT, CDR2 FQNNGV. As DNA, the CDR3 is TGTGCCAGCAGCCAGGGCGCCAAAGAGACCCAGTACTTC. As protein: CASSQGAKETQYF.

The CDR3 sequence is CASSRDRHSGTEAFF. The CDR3 region has the DNA TGTGCCAGCAGCCGGGACAGACATTCGGGGACTGAAGCTTTCTTT. This chain links TRBV7-2 with TRBJ1-1, with TRBD1 matching 7 bases. CDR3 size: 15 residues. V was clipped by 5 bases and J by 5 bases; unmatched bases: 11. Germline CDR1 and CDR2: SGHTA and FQGNSA.

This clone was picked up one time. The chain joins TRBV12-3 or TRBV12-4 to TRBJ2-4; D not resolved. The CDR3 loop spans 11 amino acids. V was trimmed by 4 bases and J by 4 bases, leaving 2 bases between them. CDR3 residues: CASSSKNIQYF. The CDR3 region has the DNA TGTGCCAGCAGTTCTAAAAACATTCAGTACTTC.

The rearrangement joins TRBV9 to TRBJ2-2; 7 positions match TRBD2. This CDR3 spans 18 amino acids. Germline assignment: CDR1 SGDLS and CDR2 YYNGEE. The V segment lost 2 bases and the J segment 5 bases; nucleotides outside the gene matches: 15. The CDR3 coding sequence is TGTGCCAGCAGCGTTACCCTCGCGGGGGTAACTTGGACCGGGGAGCTGTTTTTT. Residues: CASSVTLAGVTWTGELFF.

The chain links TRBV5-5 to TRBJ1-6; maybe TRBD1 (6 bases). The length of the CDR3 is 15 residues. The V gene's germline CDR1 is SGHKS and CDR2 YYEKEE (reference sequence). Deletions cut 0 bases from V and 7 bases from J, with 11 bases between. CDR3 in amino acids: CASSLGTTGNSPLHF. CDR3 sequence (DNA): TGTGCCAGCAGCTTGGGAACAACAGGGAATTCACCCCTCCACTTT.

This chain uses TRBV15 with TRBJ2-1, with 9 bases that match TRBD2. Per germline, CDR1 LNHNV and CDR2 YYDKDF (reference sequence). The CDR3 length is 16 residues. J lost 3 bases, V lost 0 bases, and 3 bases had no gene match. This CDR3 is CATSRDGRGGYNEQFF. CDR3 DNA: TGTGCCACCAGCAGAGATGGGCGGGGGGGCTACAATGAGCAGTTCTTC.

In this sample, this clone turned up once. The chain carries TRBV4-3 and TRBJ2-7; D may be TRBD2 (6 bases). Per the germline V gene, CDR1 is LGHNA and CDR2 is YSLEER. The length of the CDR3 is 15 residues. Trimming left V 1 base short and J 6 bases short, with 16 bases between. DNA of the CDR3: TGCGCCAGCAGCCAAGGACCCCACCAGGAGGGCGAGCAGTACTTC. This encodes CASSQGPHQEGEQYF.

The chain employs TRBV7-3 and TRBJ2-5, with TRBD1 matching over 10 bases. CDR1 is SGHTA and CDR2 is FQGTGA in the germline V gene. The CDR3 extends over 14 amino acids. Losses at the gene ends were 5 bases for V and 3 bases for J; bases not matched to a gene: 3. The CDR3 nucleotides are TGTGCCAGCAGCCCCGGGACAGGGGAAGAGACCCAGTACTTC. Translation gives CASSPGTGEETQYF.

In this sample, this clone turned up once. CDR3 in DNA: TGTGCCAGCAGCTTAGCGTCGGACAGCGGGAGCCCCGAGCAGTACTTC. Protein product: CASSLASDSGSPEQYF. This chain links TRBV7-2 with TRBJ2-7; 8 bases fit TRBD2. Losses at the gene ends were 0 bases for V and 6 bases for J; bases not matched to a gene: 10. CDR3 length: 16 residues. Germline-derived CDR1 and CDR2 are SGHTA and FQGNSA.